This T cell receptor beta chain was obtained from a study of monozygotic twins with inflammatory bowel disease. Study-wide results and limits: Clonotype overlap with others was lower in IBD patients than in healthy twins, a difference that was greatest with disease activity.

In the case of this clonotype: Its antigen is not known.

Germline CDR1 is LGHNA and CDR2 is YNFKEQ. The CDR3 spans 18 residues. TCRdb reprocessed the 5' RACE reads; each CDR3 protein has one entry and no DNA is given. This sample's clone table lists about 330,000 distinct CDR3 sequences. This clonotype originated in a human donor with ulcerative colitis or Crohn's disease, or a healthy co-twin of an affected twin (not recorded which). The chain links TRBV4-2 to TRBJ1-5; TCRdb calls TRBD1, which cannot be checked without DNA. The sequencing sample was made of blood. The CDR3 here is CASSQVLVTGYSNQPQHF.